A single sample is the source of the 18 T cell receptor beta chains below, sequenced in a study of blood T cells in healthy people across ages (dated by TCRdb to between 2014 and 2017). Receptor libraries were prepared by 5' RACE. Sequenced using an Illumina HiSeq 2500. A second PCR of roughly 6 to 11 cycles was run with a J-beta primer mix and a sample-barcoded 5' primer. TCRdb reprocessing: public reads trimmed at Q25 with fastp, clones called with MiXCR, in-frame beta chains kept. Each record represents a unique CDR3 protein, reported with the most common genes and DNA among its rows. The table for this sample lists some 640,000 distinct CDR3 sequences; approximately 49% of them were counted only once. The biggest ten clones account for 25% to 35% of the sample. The sequencing input was blood. These receptors all stem from a woman aged 55-69 years in good health.

The chain combines TRBV27 with TRBJ2-7, with D unclear. Germline loops: CDR1 MNHEY, CDR2 SMNVEV (reference sequence). V lost 2 bases and J 8 bases, leaving 19 bases between the germline ends. This CDR3 is built from 15 residues. Written as DNA, the CDR3 is TGTGCCAGCAGTTTAGGCTCCGCGACCCTTAAGAAGCAGTACTTC. Its protein is CASSLGSATLKKQYF.

This clonotype was observed a single time. This chain joins TRBV7-9 and TRBJ1-4, with no clear D. The germline V gene encodes CDR1 SEHNR and CDR2 FQNEAQ (reference sequence). The CDR3 runs 14 residues. V lost 4 bases and J lost 8, with 14 bases in between. This chain's CDR3 is CASSSQRVEEKLFF. CDR3 in DNA: TGTGCCAGCAGCTCCCAGAGAGTAGAGGAAAAACTGTTTTTT.

The rearrangement uses TRBV12-3 or TRBV12-4 and TRBJ1-1, with 9 positions matching TRBD1. J was trimmed by 0 bases and V by 7 bases; bases with no gene match: 9. The CDR3 has 16 amino acids. CDR3 region: CASIRTGELVNTEAFF. The CDR3 DNA sequence: TGTGCCAGCATTAGGACAGGGGAGCTAGTGAACACTGAAGCTTTCTTT.

The J gene is TRBJ1-6, the V gene TRBV12-3 or TRBV12-4, with unresolved D. The CDR3 runs to 12 residues. The V end lost 4 bases, the J end lost 5 bases, and 3 bases lay between the germline ends. CDR3 sequence: CASSSNNSPLHF. CDR3 DNA sequence: TGTGCCAGCAGTTCGAATAATTCACCCCTCCACTTT.

The V call is TRBV11-2, the J call TRBJ2-3, with D perhaps TRBD2 (6 bases). V dropped 5 bases and J dropped 3 bases, with 18 bases sitting between them. The CDR3 totals 16 residues. From germline, CDR1 is SGHAT and CDR2 FQNNGV. The CDR3 loop reads CASSISGRGRTDTQYF. The DNA for the CDR3 is TGTGCCAGCAGCATAAGCGGGCGAGGTCGTACAGATACGCAGTATTTT.

The J gene is TRBJ2-5, the V gene TRBV6-2 or TRBV6-3; 8 bases agree with TRBD2. This CDR3 is built from 13 residues. Trimming removed 6 bases from V and 5 bases from J; junction bases left unmatched: 5. Germline loops: CDR1 MNHEY, CDR2 SVGEGT. CDR3 in DNA: TGTGCCAGCAGACAACTAGCGGTGGAGACCCAGTACTTC. This codes for CASRQLAVETQYF.

This clonotype has just a few counts. The chain links TRBV9 to TRBJ1-6; D perhaps matches TRBD1 (6 bases). The CDR3 runs 13 residues. Trimming cost V 1 base and J 10 bases, with 9 bases left between them. Per germline, CDR1 SGDLS and CDR2 YYNGEE. The CDR3 loop reads CASSVWQGSPLHF. In DNA form, the CDR3 reads TGTGCCAGCAGCGTATGGCAGGGGTCACCCCTCCACTTT.

This sequence joins TRBV2 and TRBJ1-2; D perhaps matches TRBD1 (5 bases). This CDR3 contains 15 residues. With 5 bases removed from V and 4 bases from J, the gap between germline ends came to 17 bases. Germline V lookup: CDR1 SNHLY, CDR2 FYNNEI. CDR3 region: CASSTDTPRTYGYTF. CDR3 sequence (DNA): TGTGCCAGCAGTACGGACACTCCCCGCACCTATGGCTACACCTTC.

This clonotype occurred once. This sequence joins TRBV7-2 and TRBJ2-2, with TRBD1 matching over 8 bases. Germline V gene sequence: CDR1 SGHTA, CDR2 FQGNSA. The V and J ends lost 4 bases and 4 bases, in that order; junction bases with no gene match: 5. The CDR3 covers 15 residues. The CDR3 here is CASSYGQGPTGELFF. The CDR3 DNA follows: TGTGCCAGCAGCTATGGACAGGGTCCCACCGGGGAGCTGTTTTTT.

This clonotype was observed a single time. The chain joins TRBV12-3 or TRBV12-4 to TRBJ1-3, with unresolved D. The CDR3 is made up of 12 amino acids. Trimming removed 2 bases at V and 3 bases at J, with 2 bases between. For the CDR3, the DNA is TGTGCCAGCAGTTTATATGGAAACACCATATATTTT. Its protein product is CASSLYGNTIYF.

The chain has TRBV29-1 and TRBJ1-5, with a tentative D call TRBD1 (5 bases). Per the germline V gene, CDR1 is SQVTM and CDR2 is ANQGSEA. CDR3 length: 11 amino acids. The V end was cut by 6 bases, the J end by 5 bases, with 8 bases between. Written as DNA, the CDR3 is TGCAGCGTGGGGGAGGATCAGCCCCAGCATTTT. It encodes CSVGEDQPQHF.

The chain links TRBV20-1 to TRBJ1-2; D ambiguous. There are 14 residues in the CDR3. The V gene's germline CDR1 is DFQATT and CDR2 SNEGSKA (reference sequence). V lost 5 bases and J 5 bases, leaving 18 bases between the germline ends. The CDR3 region is CSAETKSHGYGYTF. In DNA, the CDR3 is TGCAGTGCTGAGACAAAGTCCCATGGGTATGGCTACACCTTC.

This clonotype was counted only a few times. The chain combines TRBV20-1 with TRBJ2-1; TRBD2 matches at 9 bases. This CDR3 is built from 17 residues. Germline CDR1 is DFQATT and CDR2 is SNEGSKA (reference sequence). Losses at the gene ends were 6 bases for V and 0 bases for J; bases not matched to a gene: 12. The CDR3 nucleotides read TGCAGTGCCCACGGACTAGCGACCACTAGCTCCTACAATGAGCAGTTCTTC. Translated: CSAHGLATTSSYNEQFF.

V is TRBV5-6 and J is TRBJ2-3, with 7 bases that match TRBD2. CDR1 is SGHDT and CDR2 is YYEEEE in the germline V gene. After removal of 4 bases from V and 3 bases from J, the junction contained 8 bases not matched to a gene. The CDR3 covers 15 residues. The DNA for the CDR3 is TGTGCCAGCAGCCCCCGGGACTACCGTACAGATACGCAGTATTTT. Translated: CASSPRDYRTDTQYF.

This clonotype was counted a few times. The chain has TRBV24-1 and TRBJ2-6; D is unclear. The germline CDR1 and CDR2 sequences are KGHDR and SFDVKD. This CDR3 has 15 amino acids. The ends were cut back, 3 bases at V and 4 bases at J, with 9 bases in the middle. This CDR3 reads CATSDGRAGANVLTF. As DNA, the CDR3 is TGTGCCACCAGTGATGGTCGGGCCGGGGCCAACGTCCTGACTTTC.

The J gene is TRBJ1-5, the V gene TRBV4-2; D is unclear. From germline, CDR1 is LGHNA and CDR2 YNFKEQ. V was clipped by 4 bases and J by 4 bases, with 8 bases between them. The CDR3 runs to 13 residues. The CDR3 reads CASSLSDNQPQHF. The CDR3, as DNA: TGTGCCAGCAGCCTTTCCGATAATCAGCCCCAGCATTTT.

The CDR3 loop reads CSVGDGNYGYTF. The CDR3 DNA is TGCAGCGTTGGGGACGGAAACTATGGCTACACCTTC. This chain connects TRBV29-1 to TRBJ1-2, with D possibly matching TRBD1 (5 bases). Germline V gives CDR1 SQVTM, CDR2 ANQGSEA. CDR3 length: 12 residues. Trimming took 4 bases from V and 2 from J, leaving 8 bases between them.

This rearrangement joins TRBV12-3 or TRBV12-4 to TRBJ1-2; TRBD1 might be the D (5 bases). The V and J ends lost 5 bases and 8 bases respectively, with 18 bases between them. The CDR3 runs 14 residues. As DNA, the CDR3 is TGTGCCAGCAGTGCAGGGCCGGGCGCGGGGGGCTACACCTTC. This translates into CASSAGPGAGGYTF.